The 26 T cell receptor beta chains in this list originate from one sample, sequenced in a study of beta chain features in type 1 diabetes. Study-level points and caveats: People with Type 1 diabetes carried modestly yet significantly shorter TCRB CDR3s in all four CD4+ subsets.

Expressed TCRB transcripts were sequenced after all isolated RNA was converted to cDNA. The protocol was immunoSEQ multiplex PCR, while the TCRdb copy is restricted to in-frame clones and leaves out a portion. The top ten hold 0.017% of the sample, which has under 350,000 clones, about 13% seen once. No antigens are known for them. Sample: naive CD4+ T cells from blood. The receptor source for this set is a man under 40 with type 1 diabetes.

This clone was counted only a few times. The V gene is TRBV19, the J gene TRBJ2-2, with unresolved D. The CDR3 covers 16 residues. Trimming pared 6 bases from V and 3 bases from J, leaving 17 bases between. CDR1 LNHDA and CDR2 SQIVND come from the germline V gene (reference sequence). As DNA, the CDR3 is TGTGCCAGTAGGCGGCTAGTCGACGCGGACACCGGGGAGCTGTTTTTT. Protein: CASRRLVDADTGELFF.

The CDR3 spells CASSPEVRLAGISYEQYF. DNA for the CDR3: TGCGCCAGCAGCCCGGAGGTCCGACTAGCGGGAATCTCCTACGAGCAGTACTTC. The gene calls are TRBV5-1 and TRBJ2-7; TRBD2 agrees at 11 bases. Germline lookup yields CDR1 SGHRS and CDR2 YFSETQ. With 4 bases clipped from V and 0 bases from J, the junction kept 12 bases outside the gene matches. The length of the CDR3 is 18 residues. The full variable domain, in which reference TRBV5-1 and TRBJ2-7 provide the parts outside the CDR3, is KAGVTQTPRYLIKTRGQQVTLSCSPISGHRSVSWYQQTPGQGLQFLFEYFSETQRNKGNFPGRFSGRQFSNSRSEMNVSTLELGDSALYLCASSPEVRLAGISYEQYFGPGTRLTVT.

This sequence joins TRBV4-3 and TRBJ2-3; 9 nucleotides align to TRBD2. The CDR3 consists of 17 residues. Germline loops: CDR1 LGHNA, CDR2 YSLEER. V was pared by 1 base and J by 4 bases, with 9 bases of the junction left unmatched. CDR3 bases: TGCGCCAGCAGCCAAGCAATAGCGGGAGCTCAGTCAGATACGCAGTATTTT. It is translated as CASSQAIAGAQSDTQYF.

The chain has TRBV5-1 and TRBJ2-7, with 11 bases aligning to TRBD2. Germline assignment: CDR1 SGHRS and CDR2 YFSETQ. Unmatched junction bases numbered 7, after V lost 2 bases and J lost 6 bases. This CDR3 has 15 amino acids. CDR3 coding DNA: TGCGCCAGCAGCTTCTCACTAGCGGGAGCAGGCGAGCAGTACTTC. Its protein is CASSFSLAGAGEQYF.

This clone was counted a few times. V usage is TRBV14 and J usage is TRBJ1-2; D ambiguous. Trimming took 4 bases from V and 2 from J, leaving 5 bases between them. The CDR3 consists of 12 residues. Germline lookup yields CDR1 SGHDN and CDR2 FVKESK. The CDR3 nucleotides read TGTGCCAGCAGCCGCCAGAACTATGGCTACACCTTC. This gives the protein CASSRQNYGYTF.

This sequence joins TRBV2 and TRBJ1-5; maybe TRBD1 (6 bases). CDR3 size: 14 residues. Per germline, CDR1 SNHLY and CDR2 FYNNEI. With 7 bases removed from V and 4 bases from J, the gap between germline ends came to 14 bases. The CDR3 is CASNSDRRNQPQHF. As DNA, the CDR3 is TGTGCCAGCAATAGTGACAGGAGGAATCAGCCCCAGCATTTT.

V gene TRBV18 combines with J gene TRBJ2-3, with D possibly matching TRBD1 (6 bases). Trimming left V 5 bases short and J 3 bases short, with 6 bases between. Germline V gives CDR1 KGHSH, CDR2 LQKENI. The length of the CDR3 is 12 residues. The CDR3 is CASSTGTDTQYF. CDR3 DNA sequence: TGTGCCAGCTCAACAGGGACAGATACGCAGTATTTT.

This clone showed up just a few times. This rearrangement joins TRBV5-1 to TRBJ1-2; 7 bases agree with TRBD1. The germline V gene has CDR1 SGHRS and CDR2 YFSETQ. This CDR3 has 15 residues. J was trimmed by 7 bases and V by 4 bases; bases with no gene match: 13. CDR3 region: CASSTGQPAPSGYTF. CDR3 nucleotide sequence: TGCGCCAGCAGCACGGGACAGCCGGCGCCGAGTGGCTACACCTTC.

The V call is TRBV19, the J call TRBJ2-1, with D hard to call. The ends were cut back, 6 bases at V and 0 bases at J, with 15 bases in the middle. Germline V lookup: CDR1 LNHDA, CDR2 SQIVND (reference sequence). The CDR3 loop spans 16 amino acids. The CDR3 DNA reads as TGTGCCAGTAGCGGTTTTGTCCTAGGCTCCTACAATGAGCAGTTCTTC. It yields the protein CASSGFVLGSYNEQFF.

This clone was picked up a small number of times. The genes are TRBV10-3 and TRBJ2-6; D unresolved. Germline V gene lookup returns CDR1 ENHRY and CDR2 SYGVKD. The CDR3 has 11 residues. V was pared by 10 bases and J by 3 bases, with 4 bases between. CDR3 sequence: CASGGANVLTF. The CDR3 DNA reads TGTGCCAGCGGTGGGGCCAACGTCCTGACTTTC.

The genes are TRBV6-6 and TRBJ1-1; D is ambiguous. The CDR3 is 14 amino acids. The germline V and J ends were trimmed by 5 bases and 0 bases, with 10 bases remaining between them. Germline assignment: CDR1 MNHNY and CDR2 SVGAGI (reference sequence). The DNA for the CDR3 is TGTGCCAGCAGTGGCCAGGTAATGAACACTGAAGCTTTCTTT. It is translated as CASSGQVMNTEAFF.

The V and J genes are TRBV27 and TRBJ1-2; D unresolved. Germline assignment: CDR1 MNHEY and CDR2 SMNVEV (reference sequence). V dropped 5 bases and J dropped 2 bases, with 15 bases sitting between them. There are 15 residues in the CDR3. The CDR3: CASSPGGGANYGYTF. In DNA, the CDR3 is TGTGCCAGCAGTCCCGGTGGAGGCGCCAACTATGGCTACACCTTC.

This clone was counted only a few times. This chain connects TRBV6-5 to TRBJ1-3; D remains unclear. Trimming took off 6 bases at V and 0 bases at J, with 6 bases between the two ends. Germline CDR1 is MNHEY and CDR2 is SVGAGI. This CDR3 region has 13 residues. CDR3 nucleotides: TGTGCCAGCAGATCACACTCTGGAAACACCATATATTTT. Encoded protein: CASRSHSGNTIYF.

This clone was counted between two and nine times. The rearrangement uses TRBV29-1 and TRBJ2-1; 13 bases map to TRBD2. The CDR3 has 15 amino acids. CDR1 SQVTM and CDR2 ANQGSEA come from the germline V gene. The V and J ends lost 3 bases and 7 bases, in that order; junction bases with no gene match: 6. CDR3: CSVDRGTSGINEQFF. The CDR3 DNA sequence: TGCAGCGTTGATCGTGGGACTAGCGGGATTAATGAGCAGTTCTTC.

This clone was counted at least ten times. The chain employs TRBV29-1 and TRBJ2-1, with D unclear. Trimming stripped 7 bases from V and 0 bases from J, with 16 bases between. Germline V gives CDR1 SQVTM, CDR2 ANQGSEA. CDR3 length: 15 residues. CDR3 sequence (DNA): TGCAGCGCCTCCCATTCCGCCAGCTCCTACAATGAGCAGTTCTTC. It codes for CSASHSASSYNEQFF.

This clone turned up a few times. The chain recombines TRBV7-9 with TRBJ2-5, with D perhaps TRBD1 (5 bases). The V end was cut by 4 bases, the J end by 1 base, with 10 bases between. The CDR3 is 14 amino acids. CDR1 and CDR2 from the germline V gene are SEHNR and FQNEAQ (reference sequence). CDR3 nucleotides: TGTGCCAGCAGCTCAGGGCACGGCCAAGAGACCCAGTACTTC. This encodes CASSSGHGQETQYF.

The table lists this clone with a few counts. V usage is TRBV5-6 and J usage is TRBJ2-4, with D unclear. V was clipped by 2 bases and J by 0 bases, with 9 bases between them. The CDR3 runs to 15 residues. Germline V gives CDR1 SGHDT, CDR2 YYEEEE. DNA of the CDR3: TGTGCCAGCAGCTTATTCAGATTAGCCAAAAACATTCAGTACTTC. This sequence encodes CASSLFRLAKNIQYF.

This clone was seen a handful of times. The gene calls are TRBV30 and TRBJ2-2, with TRBD1 matching over 7 bases. After removal of 2 bases from V and 5 bases from J, the junction contained 2 bases not matched to a gene. CDR3 length: 13 amino acids. From germline, CDR1 is GTSNPN and CDR2 SVGIG (reference sequence). The CDR3 sequence is CAWSRQGTGELFF. The CDR3 bases are TGTGCCTGGAGTCGACAGGGAACCGGGGAGCTGTTTTTT.

The CDR3 loop is CASSLFGAGGHKLFF. CDR3 nucleotide sequence: TGTGCCAGCAGCTTGTTTGGGGCAGGGGGCCATAAACTGTTTTTT. The chain recombines TRBV5-4 with TRBJ1-4; 8 positions match TRBD1. After removal of 1 base from V and 11 bases from J, the junction contained 10 bases not matched to a gene. Germline V CDR1 and CDR2: SGHNT, YYREEE (reference sequence). This CDR3 region has 15 residues. The entire variable domain, with the rest obtained from reference TRBV5-4 and TRBJ1-4, is as follows: ETGVTQSPTHLIKTRGQQVTLRCSSQSGHNTVSWYQQALGQGPQFIFQYYREEENGRGNFPPRFSGLQFPNYSSELNVNALELDDSALYLCASSLFGAGGHKLFFGSGTQLSVL.

V usage is TRBV5-1 and J usage is TRBJ2-1; TRBD2 aligns across 8 bases. Unmatched junction bases numbered 12, after V lost 8 bases and J lost 2 bases. Germline V gene lookup returns CDR1 SGHRS and CDR2 YFSETQ. The CDR3 contains 16 residues. The chain's CDR3 is CASRPPTSGTYNEQFF. CDR3 bases: TGCGCCAGTAGACCCCCAACTAGCGGCACCTACAATGAGCAGTTCTTC.

CDR3 sequence: CASRVAGDSYEQYF. In DNA form, the CDR3 reads TGCGCCAGCAGAGTAGCGGGGGACTCCTACGAGCAGTACTTC. The chain links TRBV5-1 to TRBJ2-7, with 9 bases fitting TRBD2. CDR3 length equals 14 residues. In germline, CDR1 is SGHRS, CDR2 YFSETQ. The ends lost 5 bases at V and 0 bases at J; junction bases unmatched: 3.

The chain combines TRBV28 with TRBJ2-7; D is unresolved. Trimming shortened V by 3 bases and J by 3 bases, and 6 bases separated the two germline ends. CDR1 is MDHEN, CDR2 SYDVKM, per germline. This CDR3 is built from 12 residues. CDR3 region: CASSFAVYEQYF. The CDR3 nucleotides read TGTGCCAGCAGTTTCGCAGTCTACGAGCAGTACTTC.

This clone was found a few times. Other DNA sequences in the same sample also yield this CDR3. The chain employs TRBV28 and TRBJ1-2; D is unresolved. Germline CDR1 and CDR2: MDHEN and SYDVKM. V was shortened by 4 bases and J by 2 bases, with 2 bases between the two germline ends. The CDR3 covers 11 residues. The CDR3 coding sequence is TGTGCCAGCAGTTCAAACTATGGCTACACCTTC. Its protein product is CASSSNYGYTF.

This clone appeared a few times. The gene calls are TRBV19 and TRBJ1-2, with 7 positions matching TRBD1. Germline assignment: CDR1 LNHDA and CDR2 SQIVND (reference sequence). V was clipped by 5 bases and J by 2 bases; unmatched bases: 8. This CDR3 region has 15 residues. The CDR3 DNA follows: TGTGCCAGTAGTCCTCGGACAGGTCACAACTATGGCTACACCTTC. Protein product: CASSPRTGHNYGYTF.

The V gene is TRBV29-1, the J gene TRBJ1-1, with a tentative D call TRBD1 (5 bases). V lost 0 bases and J 1 base, leaving 6 bases between the germline ends. CDR1 is SQVTM, CDR2 ANQGSEA, per germline. The CDR3 extends over 13 amino acids. CDR3 residues: CSVEEQGNTEAFF. In DNA, the CDR3 is TGCAGCGTTGAAGAGCAGGGGAACACTGAAGCTTTCTTT.

The chain employs TRBV4-1 and TRBJ2-3; TRBD2 matches at 7 bases. J gave up 4 bases and V 0 bases, and 13 bases lay outside the gene matches. CDR1 is MGHRA and CDR2 is YSYEKL in the germline V gene. This CDR3 is built from 18 residues. CDR3 nucleotide sequence: TGCGCCAGCAGCCAAGATCGTCGGGGGAGGGCCCGAGCAGATACGCAGTATTTT. It translates to CASSQDRRGRARADTQYF.